A selection of T cell receptor beta chains follows, all from one sample in a study of long-term antiretroviral therapy in people with HIV. The repertoire was sequenced with immunoSEQ multiplex PCR; TCRdb's copy has only in-frame clones and lacks some. This sample has around 29,000 clones; over 90% occur once, and the top ten carry 8%. This specimen consisted of unsorted PBMCs, obtained roughly 6.2 years after starting antiretroviral therapy. Source of these receptors: a man younger than 40 with HIV. Each CDR3 is given with its conserved first and last residue. A D gene is named only where the DNA matches it firmly. Not every row has a clone size; where given, it reads once, few, many or a size class.

v_gene	d_gene	abundance	j_gene	CDR3aa	CDR3nt
TRBV27	.	.	TRBJ2-2	CASSLSGTIGTGELFF	TGTGCCAGCAGTTTATCGGGGACAATTGGGACCGGGGAGCTGTTTTTT
TRBV5-1	.	.	TRBJ1-1	CASSRGGARTEAFF	TGCGCCAGCAGCCGGGGAGGGGCCCGAACTGAAGCTTTCTTT
TRBV19	TRBD1	.	TRBJ2-7	CASRVSGGSREQYF	TGTGCCAGTAGAGTATCAGGGGGCAGCCGGGAGCAGTACTTC
TRBV7-3	TRBD2	.	TRBJ2-2	CASSLGVAGPNTGELFF	TGTGCCAGCAGCTTAGGGGTAGCGGGACCGAACACCGGGGAGCTGTTTTTT
TRBV6-1	.	.	TRBJ2-7	CASSRWEGAYEQYF	TGTGCCAGCAGCCGCTGGGAGGGGGCCTACGAGCAGTACTTC
TRBV7-2	TRBD2	once	TRBJ2-3	CASSLVYSGRIDTQYF	TGTGCCAGCAGCTTAGTGTATAGCGGGAGAATAGATACGCAGTATTTT
TRBV30	TRBD1	.	TRBJ2-2	CAWLPGQLRTGELFF	TGTGCCTGGCTTCCGGGACAGTTGCGCACCGGGGAGCTGTTTTTT
TRBV27	.	.	TRBJ2-6	CASSSGRTSGANVLTF	TGTGCCAGCAGTTCCGGACGGACCTCTGGGGCCAACGTCCTGACTTTC
TRBV30	TRBD2	.	TRBJ2-3	CAWSLAGTSTDTQYF	TGTGCCTGGAGCCTAGCGGGAACTAGCACAGATACGCAGTATTTT
TRBV7-9	TRBD2	.	TRBJ2-5	CASSQRGGLQETQYF	TGTGCCAGCAGCCAACGCGGGGGGCTCCAAGAGACCCAGTACTTC
TRBV6-1	TRBD1	.	TRBJ2-7	CASSGQGQSYEQYF	TGTGCCAGCAGTGGACAGGGACAATCCTACGAGCAGTACTTC
TRBV5-5	.	.	TRBJ1-4	CASSLGRINEKLFF	TGTGCCAGCAGCTTGGGACGGATCAATGAAAAACTGTTTTTT
TRBV28	TRBD2	.	TRBJ2-7	CASSSPGTSVPYEQYF	TGTGCCAGCAGTTCCCCCGGGACTAGCGTGCCCTACGAGCAGTACTTC
TRBV18	.	.	TRBJ1-6	CASSHPGLSSYNSPLHF	TGTGCCAGCTCACACCCAGGCTTGAGCTCCTATAATTCACCCCTCCACTTT
TRBV10-3	.	.	TRBJ1-5	CAISESNTDQPQHF	TGTGCCATCAGTGAGTCGAATACCGATCAGCCCCAGCATTTT
TRBV5-1	TRBD1	once	TRBJ2-2	CASSQGTGYTGELFF	TGCGCCAGCAGCCAGGGGACAGGATACACCGGGGAGCTGTTTTTT
TRBV6-5	.	.	TRBJ2-5	CASSYGAEETQYF	TGTGCCAGCAGTTACGGGGCAGAAGAGACCCAGTACTTC
TRBV6-1	.	few	TRBJ1-6	CASSRLWSGDSPLHF	TGTGCCAGCTCCCGTTTGTGGTCTGGGGATTCACCCCTCCACTTT
TRBV7-9	TRBD2	.	TRBJ2-1	CASSLALAGAYNEQFF	TGTGCCAGCAGCTTAGCCTTAGCGGGAGCCTACAATGAGCAGTTCTTC
TRBV12-5	.	.	TRBJ2-1	CASGLVHNPPVNEQFF	TGTGCTAGTGGTTTGGTACACAACCCCCCGGTTAATGAGCAGTTCTTC
TRBV4-1	.	.	TRBJ1-1	CASSHLQVNTEAFF	TGCGCCAGCAGCCATTTACAGGTGAACACTGAAGCTTTCTTT
TRBV7-9	.	.	TRBJ1-1	CASSPRTDLNTEAFF	TGTGCCAGCAGCCCAAGAACAGATTTGAACACTGAAGCTTTCTTT
TRBV5-4	TRBD2	.	TRBJ2-2	CASSAGLAAELFF	TGTGCCAGCAGCGCGGGACTAGCGGCGGAGCTGTTTTTT
TRBV6-1	.	.	TRBJ1-2	CASTGVYGYTF	TGTGCCAGCACAGGGGTCTATGGCTACACCTTC
TRBV7-6	TRBD1	.	TRBJ2-1	CASSRDSLNEQFF	TGTGCCAGCAGCCGGGACAGTCTCAATGAGCAGTTCTTC
TRBV2	.	.	TRBJ2-2	CASSLYGSGTTGELFF	TGTGCCAGCAGTCTATATGGGTCGGGAACCACCGGGGAGCTGTTTTTT
TRBV7-6	.	.	TRBJ1-4	CASSVSLGRLFF	TGTGCCAGCAGCGTCTCATTAGGGCGACTGTTTTTT
TRBV6-5	TRBD2	few	TRBJ2-7	CASITSGSPYEQYF	TGTGCCAGCATCACTAGCGGGAGTCCCTACGAGCAGTACTTC
TRBV6-5	TRBD2	.	TRBJ2-7	CASSYSTSGLYYEQYF	TGTGCCAGCAGTTACTCGACTAGCGGCCTCTACTACGAGCAGTACTTC
TRBV5-1	TRBD2	.	TRBJ2-1	CASSLASGGLNNEQFF	TGCGCCAGCAGCTTGGCAAGCGGGGGCCTAAACAATGAGCAGTTCTTC
TRBV5-4	.	.	TRBJ1-2	CASSLEGGHYGYTF	TGTGCCAGCAGCTTGGAGGGCGGGCACTATGGCTACACCTTC
TRBV28	.	.	TRBJ1-2	CASSPAGQNYGYTF	TGTGCCAGCAGTCCCGCTGGACAGAACTATGGCTACACCTTC
TRBV2	.	.	TRBJ1-4	CASIDSPLGEKLFF	TGTGCCAGCATTGACAGTCCCTTGGGGGAAAAACTGTTTTTT
TRBV5-5	.	once	TRBJ2-2	CASSLGGANTGELFF	TGTGCCAGCAGCTTGGGAGGGGCGAACACCGGGGAGCTGTTTTTT
TRBV30	.	once	TRBJ2-1	CAWSRGNNEQFF	TGTGCCTGGAGTCGCGGCAACAATGAGCAGTTCTTC
TRBV10-3	TRBD1	.	TRBJ1-1	CAIRERTGGTEAFF	TGTGCCATCAGGGAAAGGACAGGGGGCACTGAAGCTTTCTTT
TRBV6-6	.	.	TRBJ2-2	CASSYFSWGELFF	TGTGCCAGCAGTTACTTCTCATGGGGGGAGCTGTTTTTT
TRBV6-5	.	.	TRBJ2-7	CASSYSGLTYEQYF	TGTGCCAGCAGTTACTCTGGCCTAACCTACGAGCAGTACTTC
TRBV27	TRBD1	.	TRBJ2-7	CASSLTGTDYEQYF	TGTGCCAGCAGCCTAACCGGGACAGACTACGAGCAGTACTTC
TRBV28	.	once	TRBJ1-2	CASTLILNYGYTF	TGTGCCAGCACCCTCATTCTGAACTATGGCTACACCTTC
TRBV5-1	TRBD2	once	TRBJ2-1	CASSGRGEGWNEQFF	TGCGCCAGCAGCGGCCGTGGGGAGGGTTGGAATGAGCAGTTCTTC
TRBV6-5	.	.	TRBJ2-5	CASSSGFQETQYF	TGTGCCAGCAGTTCAGGGTTCCAAGAGACCCAGTACTTC
TRBV9	TRBD1	.	TRBJ1-2	CASSVVKGRGHGYTF	TGTGCCAGCAGCGTAGTGAAGGGCAGGGGGCATGGCTACACCTTC
TRBV6-4	.	.	TRBJ2-3	CASSARAEDTQYF	TGTGCCAGCAGTGCTCGAGCCGAGGATACGCAGTATTTT
TRBV13	.	.	TRBJ2-5	CASSDREIRETQYF	TGTGCCAGCAGCGACCGGGAAATTAGGGAGACCCAGTACTTC
TRBV4-3	.	.	TRBJ2-1	CASSQGWLYNEQFF	TGCGCCAGCAGCCAAGGGTGGCTATACAATGAGCAGTTCTTC
TRBV5-5	TRBD1	.	TRBJ2-3	CASSLSRQGANTQYF	TGTGCCAGCAGCTTGTCCCGACAGGGAGCGAATACGCAGTATTTT
TRBV29-1	TRBD2	.	TRBJ2-7	CSVVSGRSYEQYF	TGCAGCGTTGTTAGCGGGAGGTCCTACGAGCAGTACTTC
TRBV15	.	.	TRBJ1-1	CATMGRVGGTEAFF	TGTGCCACCATGGGGAGGGTTGGGGGCACTGAAGCTTTCTTT
TRBV29-1	.	.	TRBJ2-1	CSVPKGGYNEQFF	TGCAGCGTCCCGAAGGGGGGCTACAATGAGCAGTTCTTC
TRBV7-8	.	.	TRBJ1-3	CASSTGSSSGNTIYF	TGTGCCAGCAGCACCGGGAGCAGCTCTGGAAACACCATATATTTT